Each of the 28 T cell receptor beta chains below was sequenced from the same sample in a study of T cells after posttransplantation cyclophosphamide. This table comes from immunoSEQ multiplex PCR, and its TCRdb copy is limited to in-frame clones, with some not included. This repertoire holds about 36,000 clones, and none appear only once. Sequenced sample: PBMCs. These receptors were obtained from a girl aged 5 to 17 in good health, CMV-negative, and a related stem cell transplant donor.

The rearrangement uses TRBV9 and TRBJ1-3; TRBD1 agrees at 9 bases. The germline V gene encodes CDR1 SGDLS and CDR2 YYNGEE. With 4 bases clipped from V and 4 bases from J, the junction kept 12 bases outside the gene matches. The length of the CDR3 is 17 residues. CDR3 sequence reads: CASSREGTGTSGNTIYF. For the CDR3, the DNA is TGTGCCAGCAGCCGAGAGGGGACAGGGACCTCCGGAAACACCATATATTTT.

Ten or more counts support this clone. V and J are TRBV30 and TRBJ2-3; 7 nucleotides match TRBD1. CDR1 and CDR2 (germline): GTSNPN, SVGIG (reference sequence). Trimming took 5 bases from V and 3 from J; bases not matched to a gene: 8. There are 14 residues in the CDR3. The CDR3 nucleotides read TGTGCCTGGGAGCGACAGGGACAGACAGATACGCAGTATTTT. Translation: CAWERQGQTDTQYF.

In this sample, this clone turned up many times. The chain couples TRBV6-4 to TRBJ2-3; D gene unclear. V dropped 2 bases and J dropped 0 bases, with 6 bases sitting between them. The CDR3 is 14 residues long. CDR1 MRHNA and CDR2 SNTAGT come from the germline V gene. This CDR3 is CASSDDGSTDTQYF. The DNA for the CDR3 is TGTGCCAGCAGTGACGACGGGAGCACAGATACGCAGTATTTT.

This chain uses TRBV6-6 with TRBJ2-1; no clear D. Trimming pared 6 bases from V and 7 bases from J, leaving 10 bases between. The V gene's germline CDR1 is MNHNY and CDR2 SVGAGI (reference sequence). The CDR3 has 12 amino acids. The DNA for the CDR3 is TGTGCCAGCAGGCAAAACAGAAATGAGCAGTTCTTC. Translating it yields CASRQNRNEQFF.

At least ten counts were recorded for this clone. V usage is TRBV5-1 and J usage is TRBJ1-3; D remains unclear. This CDR3 region has 14 residues. V was clipped by 2 bases and J by 0 bases, with 6 bases between them. The germline V gene encodes CDR1 SGHRS and CDR2 YFSETQ. CDR3 amino acids: CASSFTASGNTIYF. The CDR3 DNA is TGCGCCAGCAGCTTCACAGCCTCTGGAAACACCATATATTTT.

There are many counts of this clone. The rearrangement joins TRBV6-5 to TRBJ2-1, with 13 bases identical to TRBD2. Looked up from germline, CDR1 is MNHEY and CDR2 is SVGAGI. There are 15 residues in the CDR3. Trimming removed 4 bases from V and 7 bases from J; junction bases left unmatched: 4. The CDR3, as DNA: TGTGCCAGCAGTTTTAGGACTAGCGGGAGAAATGAGCAGTTCTTC. Amino acids: CASSFRTSGRNEQFF.

This rearrangement joins TRBV29-1 to TRBJ2-2, with D possibly TRBD2 on 6 matching bases. The CDR3 length is 15 residues. V was clipped by 4 bases and J by 8 bases, with 20 bases between them. Germline V lookup: CDR1 SQVTM, CDR2 ANQGSEA. The CDR3 DNA is TGCAGCGTTGTAGTAGGTAGCGGAAGATCGGGGGAGCTGTTTTTT. This encodes CSVVVGSGRSGELFF.

By sample fraction, this clone is medium-sized (0.01 to 0.1%). V usage is TRBV6-4 and J usage is TRBJ2-2, with a possible D match to TRBD2 (5 bases). The V end lost 0 bases, the J end lost 0 bases, and 5 bases lay between the germline ends. This CDR3 is built from 15 residues. Germline V lookup: CDR1 MRHNA, CDR2 SNTAGT. The CDR3 DNA sequence: TGTGCCAGCAGTGACTCGGGAGCGAACACCGGGGAGCTGTTTTTT. Encoded protein: CASSDSGANTGELFF.

This clone was recorded many times. The chain has TRBV6-6 and TRBJ1-4; tentative D call: TRBD1 (5 bases). V was cut by 4 bases and J by 10 bases, with 22 bases left in between. Germline V gene sequence: CDR1 MNHNY, CDR2 SVGAGI (reference sequence). The CDR3 totals 16 residues. The CDR3 loop is CASSFSQGASMGKLFF. The CDR3 nucleotides read TGTGCCAGCAGTTTCTCACAAGGGGCGTCAATGGGAAAACTGTTTTTT.

V and J are TRBV7-3 and TRBJ2-1; 12 bases align to TRBD2. Trimming cost V 2 bases and J 7 bases; bases outside gene matches: 9. Germline V CDR1 and CDR2: SGHTA, FQGTGA. The CDR3 totals 17 residues. The CDR3 DNA is TGTGCCAGCAGCTTAGTGGCTAGCGGGGGGGCAGTGAATGAGCAGTTCTTC. Amino acids: CASSLVASGGAVNEQFF.

This clone was recorded a few times. V and J are TRBV10-1 and TRBJ2-7; D ambiguous. Germline V CDR1 and CDR2: WNHNN, SYGVQD (reference sequence). The CDR3 covers 12 residues. The CDR3 sequence: CAASSSAYEQYF. The CDR3 DNA reads TGCGCTGCCAGTTCGTCCGCCTACGAGCAGTACTTC.

This clone has ten or more counts. The rearrangement joins TRBV28 to TRBJ2-3, with 9 bases identical to TRBD2. This CDR3 is built from 16 residues. Germline V CDR1 and CDR2: MDHEN, SYDVKM. The V segment lost 4 bases and the J segment 1 base; nucleotides outside the gene matches: 6. The CDR3 sequence: CASSSLIAGGTDTQYF. The CDR3 coding sequence is TGTGCCAGCAGTTCCCTAATAGCGGGGGGCACAGATACGCAGTATTTT.

The genes are TRBV4-2 and TRBJ2-1; a weak D match, TRBD2 (5 bases). Between the trimmed V and J ends, which lost 4 bases and 6 bases, there was a span of 10 bases. The germline gives CDR1 LGHNA, CDR2 YNFKEQ. This CDR3 contains 13 residues. The CDR3 DNA follows: TGTGCCAGCAGCCTTCGGAGGTCCAATGAGCAGTTCTTC. Protein sequence: CASSLRRSNEQFF.

In its sample, this clone was seen many times. V usage is TRBV5-6 and J usage is TRBJ1-1, with 9 bases matching TRBD1. Germline-derived CDR1 and CDR2 are SGHDT and YYEEEE. The CDR3 is 17 amino acids. After removal of 5 bases from V and 0 bases from J, the junction contained 11 bases not matched to a gene. The CDR3 coding sequence is TGTGCCAGCAGGCTAGGACAGGGGTCGCATCTGAACACTGAAGCTTTCTTT. Translating it yields CASRLGQGSHLNTEAFF.

This clone appeared many times. This CDR3 reads CASSATGTEAFF. CDR3 bases: TGTGCCAGTAGTGCCACGGGAACTGAAGCTTTCTTT. The genes are TRBV19 and TRBJ1-1, with D unresolved. Trimming stripped 5 bases from V and 5 bases from J, with 9 bases between. Looked up from germline, CDR1 is LNHDA and CDR2 is SQIVND (reference sequence). The CDR3 is 12 amino acids.

In its sample, this clone was seen a few times. The chain combines TRBV19 with TRBJ2-2, with TRBD1 as a possible D gene (6 bases). V dropped 5 bases and J dropped 5 bases, with 12 bases sitting between them. From germline, CDR1 is LNHDA and CDR2 SQIVND (reference sequence). CDR3 length: 14 amino acids. This chain's CDR3 is CASSQQGGTGELFF. The CDR3 nucleotides are TGTGCCAGTAGTCAACAGGGTGGGACCGGGGAGCTGTTTTTT.

The V gene is TRBV5-1, the J gene TRBJ1-6, with D perhaps matching TRBD1 (5 bases). The CDR3 length is 17 residues. In germline, CDR1 is SGHRS, CDR2 YFSETQ. V was trimmed by 0 bases and J by 1 base, leaving 11 bases between them. The CDR3 here is CASSLAGQGSYNSPLHF. CDR3 coding DNA: TGCGCCAGCAGCTTGGCCGGTCAGGGATCCTATAATTCACCCCTCCACTTT.

The genes are TRBV9 and TRBJ1-3; D gene ambiguous. Germline CDR1 SGDLS, CDR2 YYNGEE. CDR3 length: 13 amino acids. V dropped 7 bases and J dropped 2 bases, with 10 bases sitting between them. CDR3 DNA sequence: TGTGCCAGCGCGCGCCTCCCTGGAAACACCATATATTTT. Its translation is CASARLPGNTIYF.

The genes are TRBV6-5 and TRBJ1-2; D gene unclear. CDR1 and CDR2 from the germline V gene are MNHEY and SVGAGI. Trimming cost V 0 bases and J 3 bases, with 8 bases left between them. CDR3 length: 14 amino acids. CDR3 amino acids: CASSYSSQYYGYTF. The CDR3 nucleotides are TGTGCCAGCAGTTACTCGTCACAGTACTATGGCTACACCTTC.

This clone was counted between two and nine times. V usage is TRBV7-9 and J usage is TRBJ1-2, with TRBD1 identical over 7 bases. This CDR3 has 12 amino acids. Germline V lookup: CDR1 SEHNR, CDR2 FQNEAQ (reference sequence). V gave up 6 bases and J gave up 7 bases; unmatched junction bases: 5. This CDR3 is CASSFYRGGYTF. CDR3 in DNA: TGTGCCAGCAGTTTCTACAGGGGTGGCTACACCTTC.

This clone was detected only a few times. The V call is TRBV5-8, the J call TRBJ2-5, with TRBD2 matching 8 bases. This CDR3 has 16 amino acids. Per germline, CDR1 SGHTS and CDR2 YDEGEE. The V gene end was trimmed by 1 base and the J gene end by 7 bases; junction bases not matched to a gene: 12. The chain's CDR3 is CASSLMSGSGGTTQYF. DNA of the CDR3: TGTGCCAGCAGCTTGATGTCCGGGTCGGGGGGGACGACCCAGTACTTC.

At least ten counts were recorded for this clone. CDR3 residues: CASSPTASSTSYEQYF. As DNA, the CDR3 is TGTGCCAGCAGCCCAACAGCATCCTCCACTTCCTACGAGCAGTACTTC. The chain uses TRBV4-2 and TRBJ2-7; no reliable D call. Trimming took 4 bases from V and 1 from J, leaving 17 bases between them. The germline CDR1 and CDR2 sequences are LGHNA and YNFKEQ. CDR3 length: 16 residues.

In this sample, this clone turned up many times. The chain joins TRBV5-1 to TRBJ1-2; maybe TRBD1 (5 bases). V lost 2 bases to trimming and J lost 6 bases, with 17 bases between them. The CDR3 covers 15 residues. Germline CDR1 and CDR2: SGHRS and YFSETQ. In DNA, the CDR3 is TGCGCCAGCAGCTTTCGTGTTGGGGAGGGACATGGCTACACCTTC. The encoded protein is CASSFRVGEGHGYTF.

There are many counts of this clone. This chain joins TRBV21-1 and TRBJ2-7; the table's D call, TRBD1, was not checked against the DNA. TRBV21-1 is a documented pseudogene. The CDR3 contains 17 residues. The CDR3 bases are TGTGCCAGCAGTACCTCGGCCCTGGACAGGGATCTGGACGAGCAGTACTTC. Its protein is CASSTSALDRDLDEQYF.

This clone was seen ten or more times. CDR3 residues: CASSQDSNYGYTF. The CDR3 nucleotides read TGTGCCAGCAGCCAAGACAGCAACTATGGCTACACCTTC. The genes are TRBV7-6 and TRBJ1-2; a possible D gene is TRBD1 (5 bases). V was pared by 5 bases and J by 2 bases, with 9 bases between. The CDR3 is 13 amino acids. CDR1 is SGHVS and CDR2 is FNYEAQ in the germline V gene.

This clone was detected ten times or more. CDR3 amino acids: CASSPPGLAYNEQFF. In DNA form, the CDR3 reads TGTGCCAGCAGCCCGCCGGGACTAGCCTACAATGAGCAGTTCTTC. The chain joins TRBV7-2 to TRBJ2-1, with 8 bases aligning to TRBD2. The junction had 5 bases not matched to a gene; V was cut back by 5 bases and J by 2 bases. Germline CDR1 is SGHTA and CDR2 is FQGNSA. This CDR3 comprises 15 residues.

The rearrangement links TRBV18 to TRBJ1-4, with 8 bases identical to TRBD1. The length of the CDR3 is 21 residues. Germline CDR1 reads KGHSH; CDR2 reads LQKENI. V lost 3 bases to trimming and J lost 0 bases; unmatched junction nucleotides: 18. CDR3 region: CASSPLPLTGAVGATNEKLFF. The DNA for the CDR3 is TGTGCCAGCTCACCCCTTCCGCTGACAGGGGCGGTAGGTGCAACTAATGAAAAACTGTTTTTT.

The sample holds many counts of this clone. An end of the junction does not agree with germline; a read error may underlie this. Other nucleotide sequences from this sample produce the same CDR3. CDR3 residues: CASSLRADSSYNEQFF. The CDR3 DNA reads as TGTGCCAGTAGCTTAAGGGCAGACAGCTCCTACAATGAGCAGTTCTTC. J is TRBJ2-1 and V is TRBV7-3; weak D call: TRBD1 (5 bases). The germline gives CDR1 SGHTA, CDR2 FQGTGA. The CDR3 has 16 residues. The full variable domain, in which reference TRBV7-3 and TRBJ2-1 provide the parts outside the CDR3, is GAGVSQTPSNKVTEKGKYVELRCDPISGHTALYWYRQSLGQGPEFLIYFQGTGAADDSGLPNDRFFAVRPEGSVSTLKIQRTERGDSAVYLCASSLRADSSYNEQFFGPGTRLTVL.